The 9 T cell receptor beta chains below all came from one sample that was sequenced in a study of shared clonotypes between healthy human individuals. The assay was immunoSEQ multiplex PCR, and TCRdb's table has in-frame clones only and misses some. Here the sample spans millions of clones, 90% to 95% being singletons. Sequencing input: naive CD4+ T cells sorted from blood. Subset here: CD45RA+ positively selected. Receptors originate from a man between 18 and 29 years old in good health.

The chain recombines TRBV10-3 with TRBJ1-5; D remains unclear. V shed 4 bases and J shed 0 bases, with 1 base lying between them. CDR1 ENHRY and CDR2 SYGVKD come from the germline V gene. The CDR3 is 12 amino acids. Here the CDR3 DNA reads TGTGCCATCAGTGGTAGCAATCAGCCCCAGCATTTT. It encodes CAISGSNQPQHF.

The V call is TRBV6-6, the J call TRBJ1-5, with D unresolved. This CDR3 comprises 15 residues. Germline V gene sequence: CDR1 MNHNY, CDR2 SVGAGI (reference sequence). Deletions cut 5 bases from V and 5 bases from J, with 16 bases between. CDR3 amino acids: CASSQLQSAHQPQHF. The CDR3 region has the DNA TGTGCCAGCAGTCAACTTCAATCGGCGCATCAGCCCCAGCATTTT.

On this clone itself: The sample carries other DNA sequences with the same CDR3. CDR3 residues: CASSESYNEQFF. The CDR3 DNA reads as TGTGCCAGCAGTGAGAGCTACAATGAGCAGTTCTTC. The V call is TRBV6-1, the J call TRBJ2-1, with D hard to call. Germline loops: CDR1 MNHNS, CDR2 SASEGT. The V and J ends lost 3 bases and 3 bases respectively, with 3 bases between them. The CDR3 has 12 residues.

This rearrangement joins TRBV19 to TRBJ2-3; D may be TRBD2 (5 bases). Germline V gives CDR1 LNHDA, CDR2 SQIVND (reference sequence). CDR3 length: 14 amino acids. Trimming shortened V by 2 bases and J by 2 bases, and 8 bases separated the two germline ends. The DNA for the CDR3 is TGTGCCAGTAGTATACCGACTAACACAGATACGCAGTATTTT. This codes for CASSIPTNTDTQYF. Drawing the rest from reference TRBV19 and TRBJ2-3, the complete variable domain is DGGITQSPKYLFRKEGQNVTLSCEQNLNHDAMYWYRQDPGQGLRLIYYSQIVNDFQKGDIAEGYSVSREKKESFPLTVTSAQKNPTAFYLCASSIPTNTDTQYFGPGTRLTVL.

The CDR3, as DNA: TGTGCCAGCAGCTTGGGGACAGACCGAGGGGAGACCCAGTACTTC. Translating gives CASSLGTDRGETQYF. This sequence joins TRBV5-8 and TRBJ2-5, with TRBD1 as a possible D gene (6 bases). Trimming pared 0 bases from V and 5 bases from J, leaving 14 bases between. Germline assignment: CDR1 SGHTS and CDR2 YDEGEE. The CDR3 is 15 residues long.

In the case of this clone: This CDR3 is also generated by other DNA sequences in the sample. The chain uses TRBV6-5 and TRBJ1-1; D is possibly TRBD1 (5 bases). This CDR3 comprises 14 residues. V lost 2 bases to trimming and J lost 1 base, with 8 bases between them. Per the germline V gene, CDR1 is MNHEY and CDR2 is SVGAGI. Here the CDR3 DNA reads TGTGCCAGCAGTTACAGGGGAGCGAACACTGAAGCTTTCTTT. Its translation is CASSYRGANTEAFF.

On this clone: Other DNA sequences from this sample encode an identical CDR3 as well. The V and J genes are TRBV5-1 and TRBJ2-5, with 9 bases lining up with TRBD1. Germline CDR1 and CDR2: SGHRS and YFSETQ. J gave up 3 bases and V 0 bases, and 3 bases lay outside the gene matches. This CDR3 is 15 amino acids long. CDR3 bases: TGCGCCAGCAGCTTGGAAGGGACAGGGAAAGAGACCCAGTACTTC. It is translated as CASSLEGTGKETQYF.

The chain combines TRBV2 with TRBJ2-3; D uncertain. There are 10 residues in the CDR3. The V gene's germline CDR1 is SNHLY and CDR2 FYNNEI. V lost 11 bases, J lost 0 bases, and 3 bases lay in between. CDR3 sequence reads: CAGSTDTQYF. The CDR3 DNA is TGTGCCGGTAGCACAGATACGCAGTATTTT.

The chain has TRBV5-1 and TRBJ2-1; TRBD1 or TRBD2 may be the D gene (6 bases each). CDR1 is SGHRS, CDR2 YFSETQ, per germline. The CDR3 is 12 residues long. The V gene lost 5 bases and the J gene lost 14 bases, with 17 bases spanning the gap. CDR3 nucleotides: TGCGCCAGCAGGGAGGCTACGGGGGACAAGTTCTTC. It is translated as CASREATGDKFF.